These T cell receptor beta chains were read from a single sample in a study of cytomegalovirus exposure and HLA in healthy donors. TCRdb's copy holds only in-frame clones and misses some; the assay was immunoSEQ multiplex PCR. The data show about 69,000 clones, about 75% seen once. Source material: PBMCs. The receptor source for this set is a young man in good health and CMV-seronegative. Both conserved end residues are part of each CDR3.

len: 13
v_gene: TRBV6-1
j_gene: TRBJ1-1
CDR3aa: CASSEDRNTEAFF

len: 15
v_gene: TRBV27
j_gene: TRBJ2-3
CDR3aa: CASSPPSGGADTQYF

len: 15
v_gene: TRBV27
j_gene: TRBJ2-1
CDR3aa: CASSPGLAAYNEQFF

len: 15
v_gene: TRBV7-2
j_gene: TRBJ1-4
CDR3aa: CASSLAAGAREKLFF

len: 16
v_gene: TRBV4-3
j_gene: TRBJ2-1
CDR3aa: CASSQELAGGPGEQFF

len: 15
v_gene: TRBV4-1
j_gene: TRBJ2-1
CDR3aa: CASSQEGAGYNEQFF

len: 12
v_gene: TRBV19
j_gene: TRBJ1-4
CDR3aa: CASSIGGEKLFF

len: 15
v_gene: TRBV14
j_gene: TRBJ2-5
CDR3aa: CASSQDYREGETQYF

len: 15
v_gene: TRBV7-8
j_gene: TRBJ1-5
CDR3aa: CASSLDGGSNQPQHF

len: 16
v_gene: TRBV2
j_gene: TRBJ2-1
CDR3aa: CASSPAGGASYNEQFF

len: 16
v_gene: TRBV21-1
j_gene: TRBJ2-7
CDR3aa: CASSPCARPLNGEQYF

len: 16
v_gene: TRBV7-2
j_gene: TRBJ1-5
CDR3aa: CASSLVAGANNQPQHF

len: 18
v_gene: TRBV5-1
j_gene: TRBJ2-7
CDR3aa: CASSLGAGQTSSSYEQYF

len: 12
v_gene: TRBV6-6
j_gene: TRBJ2-2
CDR3aa: CASSYERGELFF

len: 17
v_gene: TRBV5-1
j_gene: TRBJ2-1
CDR3aa: CASSSGLAGDPYNEQFF

len: 15
v_gene: TRBV27
j_gene: TRBJ2-7
CDR3aa: CASSLVGTGAYEQYF

len: 14
v_gene: TRBV7-9
j_gene: TRBJ2-7
CDR3aa: CASSYSLLAYEQYF

len: 14
v_gene: TRBV14
j_gene: TRBJ2-5
CDR3aa: CASSQVRGLETQYF

len: 16
v_gene: TRBV5-6
j_gene: TRBJ2-3
CDR3aa: CASSRRVGIRTDTQYF

len: 14
v_gene: TRBV10-3
j_gene: TRBJ1-6
CDR3aa: CAIRTGTGNSPLHF

len: 16
v_gene: TRBV5-1
j_gene: TRBJ1-4
CDR3aa: CASSWTGGGRNEKLFF

len: 13
v_gene: TRBV9
j_gene: TRBJ1-2
CDR3aa: CASSVAHNYGYTF

len: 12
v_gene: TRBV28
j_gene: TRBJ1-1
CDR3aa: CASSVQNTEAFF

len: 16
v_gene: TRBV28
j_gene: TRBJ2-1
CDR3aa: CASSLWAGATYNEQFF

len: 13
v_gene: TRBV5-1
j_gene: TRBJ2-1
CDR3aa: CASSLGRNNEQFF

len: 16
v_gene: TRBV5-4
j_gene: TRBJ2-2
CDR3aa: CASSLGHSANTGELFF

len: 14
v_gene: TRBV7-3
j_gene: TRBJ2-2
CDR3aa: CASSLTGDTGELFF

len: 15
v_gene: TRBV2
j_gene: TRBJ2-3
CDR3aa: CASVAFRLAADTQYF

len: 21
v_gene: TRBV12-5
j_gene: TRBJ2-1
CDR3aa: CASGLVTSGVRAGGGGNEQFF

len: 16
v_gene: TRBV5-6
j_gene: TRBJ2-7
CDR3aa: CASSSLLAGISYGQYF

len: 14
v_gene: TRBV6-1
j_gene: TRBJ1-5
CDR3aa: CAACRGDSNQPQHF

len: 16
v_gene: TRBV27
j_gene: TRBJ1-2
CDR3aa: CASKGTGGVRPYGYTF

len: 15
v_gene: TRBV5-1
j_gene: TRBJ1-6
CDR3aa: CASSLNGGAGSPLHF

len: 14
v_gene: TRBV2
j_gene: TRBJ1-1
CDR3aa: CASSEFQLDTEAFF

len: 14
v_gene: TRBV28
j_gene: TRBJ2-7
CDR3aa: CASSLYGDSYEQYF

len: 14
v_gene: TRBV9
j_gene: TRBJ1-2
CDR3aa: CASSVAQGGNGYTF

len: 14
v_gene: TRBV27
j_gene: TRBJ2-1
CDR3aa: CATGLRKPYNEQFF

len: 15
v_gene: TRBV2
j_gene: TRBJ1-1
CDR3aa: CASIIERGIGTEAFF

len: 16
v_gene: TRBV10-1
j_gene: TRBJ1-1
CDR3aa: CASSAGGGRPNTEAFF

len: 18
v_gene: TRBV4-1
j_gene: TRBJ2-5
CDR3aa: CASSQDEGLAGGRETQYF

len: 13
v_gene: TRBV11-1
j_gene: TRBJ2-1
CDR3aa: CASSVDRGDEQFF

len: 15
v_gene: TRBV7-2
j_gene: TRBJ1-1
CDR3aa: CASSLNRVGNTEAFF